The clone carrying this T cell receptor beta chain was observed at least ten times. What it recognizes is unknown. This sample was included in a study of CD8 T cells in ankylosing spondylitis. CDR1 and CDR2 (germline): SEHNR, FQNEAQ (reference sequence). V was trimmed by 6 bases and J by 0 bases, leaving 12 bases between them. CDR3 length equals 15 residues. The TCR beta libraries were generated through quantitative 5'-RACE incorporating molecular barcodes. TCRdb re-called the 5' RACE reads with MiXCR, one entry per CDR3 protein. This sample yields about 69,000 distinct CDR3 sequences, of which 5.3% are seen a single time; over 2% belongs to the top ten. Points from the study as a whole: Some of the motif variants had earlier been found in reactive arthritis patients' fluid and blood. Clones linked to disease were reported to show significant enrichment in matched ankylosing spondylitis synovial fluid. Blood of patients with ankylosing spondylitis appeared to be characterized by a TCR beta motif of several highly homologous variants.

The sequence was collected from a male donor with ankylosing spondylitis or in good health (not recorded which). Material: blood, either unsorted or a sorted T cell fraction (not recorded which). J is TRBJ1-5 and V is TRBV7-9; TRBD1 is a possible D gene (5 bases). In DNA form, the CDR3 reads TGTGCCAGCAGTTTAACAGGTGATAGCAATCAGCCCCAGCATTTT. This gives the protein CASSLTGDSNQPQHF.